This T cell receptor (beta chain) is from a study of long-term antiretroviral therapy in people with HIV. Broader study findings: ART preceded a rise in diversity that nonetheless stayed lower than in transplant donor controls.

With regard to this clone: Antigen: not known.

Survey-level immunoSEQ v3.0 assays were run. Clones were sequenced by immunoSEQ multiplex PCR, and TCRdb holds only the in-frame ones, with some missing. The sample has about 20,000 clones; 85% to 90% are singletons. CDR1 is GTSNPN and CDR2 is SVGIG in the germline V gene (reference sequence). Trimming removed 4 bases from V and 0 bases from J, with 10 bases in between. The length of the CDR3 is 13 residues. The genes are TRBV30 and TRBJ2-7; D perhaps matches TRBD1 (5 bases). The sequenced sample was unsorted PBMCs, obtained 4.2 years after starting antiretroviral therapy. The sequence derives from a man aged 50 or older with HIV. Written as DNA, the CDR3 is TGTGCCTGGACCGCGACAGACTCCTACGAGCAGTACTTC. Translation gives CAWTATDSYEQYF.